This TCR beta chain was recorded in a study of blood T cell repertoires in COVID-19. Across the whole study: Both acute and convalescent COVID-19 samples were obtained from the United States, Italy and Spain.

CDR1 is MNHNS, CDR2 SASEGT, per germline. This CDR3 comprises 12 residues. J lost 7 bases, V lost 7 bases, and 4 bases had no gene match. Patients of the Seattle cohort, enrolled during active infection, were followed longitudinally. In the authors' methods: Estimation of nucleated cell counts was performed using reference gene primer amplification. The protocol was immunoSEQ multiplex PCR, while the TCRdb copy is restricted to in-frame clones and leaves out a portion. D and trimming come from the DNA, and the V and J calls and clone size come from that table. The data contain roughly 410,000 clones, roughly 90% of them seen just once; the ten biggest clones take up 1.5% to 1.9%.

The sample taken for sequencing was peripheral blood. The chain is built from TRBV6-1 and TRBJ2-5, with TRBD1 identical over 9 bases. The origin of this receptor is a woman aged 40 to 50 with COVID-19, enrolled during active disease. In nucleotides, the CDR3 is TGTGCCAGCACTACGGACAGGGGGACCCAGTACTTC. This codes for CASTTDRGTQYF.